Listed below are T cell receptor beta chains from one sample, sequenced in a study of persistence of HIV-infected CD4 T cells. Sequenced by immunoSEQ multiplex PCR; TCRdb stores in-frame clones only, minus some. The sample holds around 28,000 clones; more than 75% are singletons and the top ten take about 4.5%. These receptors have no known antigen. The sequencing here drew on CD4+ T cells sorted from PBMCs after roughly 18-hour stimulation, taken from a patient who received antiretroviral therapy. The receptors originated from an adult man with HIV who was CMV-seropositive. The CDR3 runs from the conserved cysteine through the conserved F or W. A D gene is named only where the DNA matches it firmly. Clone size, where shown, is once, few, many, or a class for clones that have expanded.

CDR3 protein	CDR3 DNA	V gene	J gene	clone size	D gene
CASSPRGGDRGVNEQFF	TGTGCCAGCAGCCCCCGGGGGGGGGACAGGGGAGTGAATGAGCAGTTCTTC	TRBV5-4	TRBJ2-1	-	TRBD1
CASRTPSGNTIYF	TGTGCCAGCAGGACACCGTCTGGAAACACCATATATTTT	TRBV6-5	TRBJ1-3	few	-
CASSLGAYNEQFF	TGTGCCAGCAGTTTAGGGGCCTACAATGAGCAGTTCTTC	TRBV28	TRBJ2-1	-	-
CASSPGTGSGSPLHF	TGTGCCAGCTCCCCGGGGACAGGGAGCGGTTCACCCCTCCACTTT	TRBV18	TRBJ1-6	-	TRBD1
CASSQDMSGYNEQFF	TGTGCCAGCAGCCAAGATATGAGCGGCTACAATGAGCAGTTCTTC	TRBV14	TRBJ2-1	-	-
CASSPSRGAETQYF	TGTGCCAGCAGCCCGTCCCGAGGGGCAGAGACCCAGTACTTC	TRBV7-2	TRBJ2-5	once	-
CATSREWGVLSYEQYF	TGTGCCACCAGCAGAGAATGGGGGGTACTCTCCTACGAGCAGTACTTC	TRBV15	TRBJ2-7	-	-
CATSRVKLSTDTQYF	TGTGCCACCAGCAGAGTCAAGCTTAGCACAGATACGCAGTATTTT	TRBV15	TRBJ2-3	-	-
CASSIGGGGANNEQFF	TGTGCCAGTAGTATAGGAGGCGGGGGGGCTAACAATGAGCAGTTCTTC	TRBV19	TRBJ2-1	-	TRBD2
CASRDTGAKNIQYF	TGTGCCAGCAGGGACACGGGGGCCAAAAACATTCAGTACTTC	TRBV6-5	TRBJ2-4	-	-
CASSLEYSSPISEQYF	TGTGCCAGCAGCTTAGAGTACTCGTCCCCTATAAGCGAGCAGTACTTC	TRBV7-6	TRBJ2-7	-	-
CASSHRLAATGELFF	TGTGCCAGCAGCCATCGACTAGCGGCAACCGGGGAGCTGTTTTTT	TRBV14	TRBJ2-2	few	TRBD2
CASSSYEKLFF	TGTGCCAGCAGCTCCTATGAAAAACTGTTTTTT	TRBV5-5	TRBJ1-4	once	-
CASNRGRADTQYF	TGTGCCAGCAACAGGGGGCGCGCAGATACGCAGTATTTT	TRBV2	TRBJ2-3	-	TRBD1
CASSTRDGEYEQYF	TGTGCCAGCAGCACCCGGGACGGGGAGTACGAGCAGTACTTC	TRBV5-4	TRBJ2-7	-	-
CARWTGVYNEQFF	TGTGCTAGGTGGACAGGGGTCTACAATGAGCAGTTCTTC	TRBV12-5	TRBJ2-1	few	TRBD1
CASSSGTGWGYTF	TGTGCCAGCAGCTCTGGGACAGGGTGGGGCTACACCTTC	TRBV7-2	TRBJ1-2	-	TRBD1
CAISESTSGRSDTQYF	TGTGCCATCAGTGAGTCGACTAGCGGTAGGTCAGATACGCAGTATTTT	TRBV10-3	TRBJ2-3	-	TRBD2
CASSESRSNYGYTF	TGTGCCAGCAGTGAATCCCGGTCTAACTATGGCTACACCTTC	TRBV25-1	TRBJ1-2	-	-
CASSLPPGRGGQETQYF	TGTGCCAGCAGTTTGCCTCCGGGACGGGGAGGACAAGAGACCCAGTACTTC	TRBV28	TRBJ2-5	-	-
CSASETSGVQFF	TGCAGTGCTAGTGAGACTAGCGGGGTGCAGTTCTTC	TRBV20-1	TRBJ2-1	-	TRBD2
CASSFGLAGNEQYF	TGTGCCAGCAGTTTCGGACTAGCGGGGAACGAGCAGTACTTC	TRBV28	TRBJ2-7	-	TRBD2
CASSERGYEGSPLHF	TGTGCCAGCAGTGAACGGGGGTATGAAGGTTCACCCCTCCACTTT	TRBV2	TRBJ1-6	-	-
CASSLESGVGTDTQYF	TGTGCCAGCAGCTTGGAGTCAGGGGTGGGCACAGATACGCAGTATTTT	TRBV5-4	TRBJ2-3	-	-
CASSDTQGFSEKLFF	TGTGCCAGCAGTGACACACAGGGGTTTAGTGAAAAACTGTTTTTT	TRBV28	TRBJ1-4	-	TRBD1
CASSQGTGWADTQYF	TGTGCCAGCAGCCAAGGGACAGGGTGGGCAGATACGCAGTATTTT	TRBV14	TRBJ2-3	few	TRBD1
CASSPGRGTDTQYF	TGTGCCAGCAGTCCAGGGCGGGGCACAGATACGCAGTATTTT	TRBV6-5	TRBJ2-3	-	-
CASSLGGLRSDTQYF	TGTGCCAGCAGCTTAGGGGGATTAAGGTCAGATACGCAGTATTTT	TRBV7-9	TRBJ2-3	-	-
CAWTRQAGELFF	TGTGCCTGGACAAGGCAGGCCGGGGAGCTGTTTTTT	TRBV30	TRBJ2-2	-	-
CASSPYPGVGGETQYF	TGTGCCAGCAGTCCTTATCCCGGGGTTGGGGGAGAGACCCAGTACTTC	TRBV28	TRBJ2-5	few	-
CASSLDTYSYEQYF	TGTGCCAGCAGTCTGGACACCTACTCCTACGAGCAGTACTTC	TRBV6-5	TRBJ2-7	-	-
CSARRQSLDEQYF	TGCAGCGCCCGTCGACAGTCCCTGGACGAGCAGTACTTC	TRBV29-1	TRBJ2-7	-	-
CASNLQGSYNSPLHF	TGTGCCAGCAACCTACAGGGGTCCTATAATTCACCCCTCCACTTT	TRBV27	TRBJ1-6	-	TRBD1
CASSPSGAEQFF	TGTGCCAGCAGCCCGTCGGGGGCTGAGCAGTTCTTC	TRBV7-8	TRBJ2-1	-	-
CASSIRGQGSRELFF	TGTGCCAGTAGTATTCGCGGACAGGGCAGCCGGGAGCTGTTTTTT	TRBV19	TRBJ2-2	medium-sized	TRBD1
CASSLFGGMGEQFF	TGTGCCAGCAGCTTATTTGGTGGAATGGGGGAGCAGTTCTTC	TRBV7-2	TRBJ2-1	-	-
CASSRQGYNEQFF	TGTGCCAGCTCAAGGCAGGGATACAATGAGCAGTTCTTC	TRBV18	TRBJ2-1	-	-